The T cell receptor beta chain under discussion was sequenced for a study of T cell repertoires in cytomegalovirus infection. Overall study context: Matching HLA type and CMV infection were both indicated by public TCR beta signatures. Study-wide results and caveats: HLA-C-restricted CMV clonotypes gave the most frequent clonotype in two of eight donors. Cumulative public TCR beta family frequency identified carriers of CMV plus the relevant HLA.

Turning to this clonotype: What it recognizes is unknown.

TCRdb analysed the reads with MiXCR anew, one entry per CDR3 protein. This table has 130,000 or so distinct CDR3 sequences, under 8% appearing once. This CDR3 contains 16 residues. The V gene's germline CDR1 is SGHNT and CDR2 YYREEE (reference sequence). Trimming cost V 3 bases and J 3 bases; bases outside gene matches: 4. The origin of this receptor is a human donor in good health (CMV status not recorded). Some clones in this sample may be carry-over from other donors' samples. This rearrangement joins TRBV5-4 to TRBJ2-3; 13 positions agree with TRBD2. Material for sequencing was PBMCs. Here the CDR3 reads CASSSGTSGETDTQYF. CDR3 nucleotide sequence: TGTGCCAGCAGCTCCGGGACTAGCGGGGAAACAGATACGCAGTATTTT. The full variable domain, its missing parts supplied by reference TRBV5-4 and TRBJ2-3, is ETGVTQSPTHLIKTRGQQVTLRCSSQSGHNTVSWYQQALGQGPQFIFQYYREEENGRGNFPPRFSGLQFPNYSSELNVNALELDDSALYLCASSSGTSGETDTQYFGPGTRLTVL.